Listed below are T cell receptor beta chains from one sample, sequenced in a study of control samples from healthy donors and cancer patients. Sequencing was performed with immunoSEQ multiplex PCR; in TCRdb, only in-frame clones are kept and a portion is missing. Of under 85,000 clones in the sample, roughly 92% were seen once. The specimen was blood. The receptors shown here come from a woman aged 40 to 50 in good health. Each CDR3 is given with its conserved first and last residue. Each record gives: CDR3 length, D gene, V gene, clone size, J gene, CDR3 DNA, CDR3 protein. The D gene is left open where the match is weak. The listing skips clone size in some rows; elsewhere it reads once, few, many or a size class.

len: 14
d_gene: NA
v_gene: TRBV7-6
abundance: NA
j_gene: TRBJ2-7
CDR3nt: TGTGCCAGCAGCTTTACGGACGAAGCCTACGAGCAGTACTTC
CDR3aa: CASSFTDEAYEQYF

len: 15
d_gene: TRBD2
v_gene: TRBV9
abundance: NA
j_gene: TRBJ2-7
CDR3nt: TGTGCCAGCAGCGTAGCTACTAGCGGGGTATACGAGCAGTACTTC
CDR3aa: CASSVATSGVYEQYF

len: 18
d_gene: TRBD1
v_gene: TRBV15
abundance: NA
j_gene: TRBJ1-3
CDR3nt: TGTGCCACCAGCAGAGACTTTGACGGACAGGGGCGCGGAAACACCATATATTTT
CDR3aa: CATSRDFDGQGRGNTIYF

len: 14
d_gene: NA
v_gene: TRBV6-5
abundance: once
j_gene: TRBJ1-5
CDR3nt: TGTGCCAGCAGTTATTCAGCTAGCAATCAGCCCCAGCATTTT
CDR3aa: CASSYSASNQPQHF

len: 13
d_gene: NA
v_gene: TRBV5-4
abundance: NA
j_gene: TRBJ2-2
CDR3nt: TGTGCCAGCAGCTTGGTAGGGACCGGGGAGCTGTTTTTT
CDR3aa: CASSLVGTGELFF

len: 15
d_gene: NA
v_gene: TRBV27
abundance: NA
j_gene: TRBJ2-1
CDR3nt: TGTGCCAGCAGTTGGGAGTATTCTGGGGGGCAAGAGCAGTTCTTC
CDR3aa: CASSWEYSGGQEQFF

len: 12
d_gene: NA
v_gene: TRBV5-6
abundance: NA
j_gene: TRBJ2-7
CDR3nt: TGTGCCAGCAGCTTGGGCAGAAGCGAGCAGTACTTC
CDR3aa: CASSLGRSEQYF

len: 16
d_gene: NA
v_gene: TRBV18
abundance: NA
j_gene: TRBJ1-5
CDR3nt: TGTGCCAGCTCGAATAGTTTTGCGGAAGCCAATCAGCCCCAGCATTTT
CDR3aa: CASSNSFAEANQPQHF

len: 13
d_gene: NA
v_gene: TRBV2
abundance: NA
j_gene: TRBJ1-2
CDR3nt: TGTGCCAGCAGTTCGACAGGATCCTATGGCTACACCTTC
CDR3aa: CASSSTGSYGYTF

len: 13
d_gene: NA
v_gene: TRBV5-1
abundance: once
j_gene: TRBJ1-2
CDR3nt: TGCGCCAGCAGCTTGTCAGGGGACTATGGCTACACCTTC
CDR3aa: CASSLSGDYGYTF

len: 15
d_gene: TRBD2
v_gene: TRBV5-4
abundance: NA
j_gene: TRBJ2-5
CDR3nt: TGTGCCAGCAGCTTGGCTAGCGGGAGAGGAGAGACCCAGTACTTC
CDR3aa: CASSLASGRGETQYF

len: 14
d_gene: NA
v_gene: TRBV6-6
abundance: NA
j_gene: TRBJ1-4
CDR3nt: TGTGCCAGCTTCGCGGGGGCAGGGGACGAAAAACTGTTTTTT
CDR3aa: CASFAGAGDEKLFF

len: 15
d_gene: TRBD1
v_gene: TRBV7-3
abundance: NA
j_gene: TRBJ1-6
CDR3nt: TGTGCCAGCAGCTTAGGGACAGCCTTCAATTCACCCCTCCACTTT
CDR3aa: CASSLGTAFNSPLHF

len: 14
d_gene: TRBD1
v_gene: TRBV6-2/TRBV6-3
abundance: NA
j_gene: TRBJ1-1
CDR3nt: TGTGCCAGCAGCCGGACAGGGACCCGCACTGAAGCTTTCTTT
CDR3aa: CASSRTGTRTEAFF

len: 15
d_gene: NA
v_gene: TRBV11-2
abundance: NA
j_gene: TRBJ2-7
CDR3nt: TGTGCCAGCAGCGGGGACGGATCTAGCTCCTACGAGCAGTACTTC
CDR3aa: CASSGDGSSSYEQYF

len: 15
d_gene: NA
v_gene: TRBV7-2
abundance: NA
j_gene: TRBJ2-3
CDR3nt: TGTGCCAGCAGCTTCCAACGGGGTAACACAGATACGCAGTATTTT
CDR3aa: CASSFQRGNTDTQYF

len: 16
d_gene: NA
v_gene: TRBV5-6
abundance: large
j_gene: TRBJ1-1
CDR3nt: TGTGCCAGCAGCTTGGAGACAGGACCCATGAACACTGAAGCTTTCTTT
CDR3aa: CASSLETGPMNTEAFF

len: 12
d_gene: NA
v_gene: TRBV11-2
abundance: NA
j_gene: TRBJ2-1
CDR3nt: TGTGCCAGCAGCGACGAGCGAAATGAGCAGTTCTTC
CDR3aa: CASSDERNEQFF

len: 13
d_gene: TRBD1
v_gene: TRBV30
abundance: NA
j_gene: TRBJ2-7
CDR3nt: TGTGCCTGGGGGGGACAGGGCCTTTACGAGCAGTACTTC
CDR3aa: CAWGGQGLYEQYF

len: 13
d_gene: NA
v_gene: TRBV6-6
abundance: NA
j_gene: TRBJ1-5
CDR3nt: TGTGCCAGTTGGGGGACTAGCAATCAGCCCCAGCATTTT
CDR3aa: CASWGTSNQPQHF

len: 14
d_gene: TRBD2
v_gene: TRBV6-1
abundance: NA
j_gene: TRBJ2-5
CDR3nt: TGTGCCGCTCGGGAGGGACTAGCGGGGGAGACCCAGTACTTC
CDR3aa: CAAREGLAGETQYF

len: 14
d_gene: NA
v_gene: TRBV7-2
abundance: NA
j_gene: TRBJ2-7
CDR3nt: TGTGCCAGCAGCCCCCTAGCTAGCTCCTACGAGCAGTACTTC
CDR3aa: CASSPLASSYEQYF

len: 14
d_gene: NA
v_gene: TRBV4-1
abundance: NA
j_gene: TRBJ2-7
CDR3nt: TGCGCCAGCAGCCAATTCCAGGGCCTCTACGAGCAGTACTTC
CDR3aa: CASSQFQGLYEQYF

len: 17
d_gene: NA
v_gene: TRBV28
abundance: NA
j_gene: TRBJ1-2
CDR3nt: TGTGCCAGCAGTTCCTCAGGGGTTGGGAGACCTAACTATGGCTACACCTTC
CDR3aa: CASSSSGVGRPNYGYTF

len: 14
d_gene: NA
v_gene: TRBV4-1
abundance: NA
j_gene: TRBJ2-7
CDR3nt: TGCGCCAGCAGCCAGGGAACAGGGTCGCGGGAGCAGTACTTC
CDR3aa: CASSQGTGSREQYF

len: 14
d_gene: NA
v_gene: TRBV18
abundance: once
j_gene: TRBJ1-1
CDR3nt: TGTGCCAGCTCACCACGGATGGGGGACACTGAAGCTTTCTTT
CDR3aa: CASSPRMGDTEAFF

len: 15
d_gene: TRBD1
v_gene: TRBV7-8
abundance: NA
j_gene: TRBJ1-4
CDR3nt: TGTGCCAGCAGCAACCGGGACAGGGGAGATGAAAAACTGTTTTTT
CDR3aa: CASSNRDRGDEKLFF

len: 14
d_gene: NA
v_gene: TRBV9
abundance: NA
j_gene: TRBJ2-7
CDR3nt: TGTGCCAGCAGCGTAGGTACGGACGCCTACGAGCAGTACTTC
CDR3aa: CASSVGTDAYEQYF

len: 13
d_gene: NA
v_gene: TRBV12-3/TRBV12-4
abundance: once
j_gene: TRBJ2-3
CDR3nt: TGTGCCAGCAGGCCCCCGCCGGCAGATACGCAGTATTTT
CDR3aa: CASRPPPADTQYF

len: 14
d_gene: NA
v_gene: TRBV3-1/TRBV3-2
abundance: NA
j_gene: TRBJ1-1
CDR3nt: TGTGCCAGCAGCCCCGCCGGGACTGCTACTGAAGCTTTCTTT
CDR3aa: CASSPAGTATEAFF

len: 14
d_gene: NA
v_gene: TRBV27
abundance: once
j_gene: TRBJ2-3
CDR3nt: TGTGCCAGCAGTTTTCAGTCTGGCACAGATACGCAGTATTTT
CDR3aa: CASSFQSGTDTQYF

len: 12
d_gene: NA
v_gene: TRBV12-3/TRBV12-4
abundance: NA
j_gene: TRBJ1-1
CDR3nt: TGTGCCAGCAGTTTAGGCGACACTGAAGCTTTCTTT
CDR3aa: CASSLGDTEAFF

len: 12
d_gene: NA
v_gene: TRBV27
abundance: NA
j_gene: TRBJ2-1
CDR3nt: TGTGCCAGCAGTCCCGGACACAATGAGCAGTTCTTC
CDR3aa: CASSPGHNEQFF

len: 12
d_gene: NA
v_gene: TRBV28
abundance: NA
j_gene: TRBJ1-6
CDR3nt: TGTGCCAGCAGCTCAAATAATTCACCCCTCCACTTT
CDR3aa: CASSSNNSPLHF

len: 14
d_gene: NA
v_gene: TRBV7-9
abundance: once
j_gene: TRBJ2-5
CDR3nt: TGTGCCAGCAGCGCCAATTCGGGGGTAGAGACCCAGTACTTC
CDR3aa: CASSANSGVETQYF

len: 15
d_gene: NA
v_gene: TRBV3-1/TRBV3-2
abundance: NA
j_gene: TRBJ2-1
CDR3nt: TGTGCCAGCAGCCAAGGTTTGCGGAACTACAATGAGCAGTTCTTC
CDR3aa: CASSQGLRNYNEQFF

len: 16
d_gene: NA
v_gene: TRBV7-2
abundance: NA
j_gene: TRBJ2-3
CDR3nt: TGTGCCAGCAGCTTTGGCGGGGGCCTAAGCACAGATACGCAGTATTTT
CDR3aa: CASSFGGGLSTDTQYF